These 22 T cell receptor beta chains were all obtained from the same sample, sequenced in a study of control samples from healthy donors and cancer patients (dated by TCRdb to the early 2020s). Library construction relied on the immunoSEQ multiplex PCR assay. The immuneACCESS repertoire file appears here via TCRdb, limited to in-frame rearrangements. These files lack a portion of the clones; in checked studies, under half of the deficit traces to unresolved V genes, and the cause of the others is not known. This sample holds 100,000 or so clones; approximately 90% were observed only once. The ten most abundant clones make up approximately 8.4% of the sample. Sequencing was carried out using blood. Receptors originate from a man aged 30 to 39 in good health.

This clone turned up a few times. The rearrangement joins TRBV5-4 to TRBJ1-2; D perhaps matches TRBD1 (6 bases). The V gene's germline CDR1 is SGHNT and CDR2 YYREEE (reference sequence). The CDR3 is made up of 14 amino acids. Trimming left V 4 bases short and J 7 bases short, with 17 bases between. The CDR3 DNA reads TGTGCCAGCAGCCCCTGGGGGGGGGCGAGTGGCTACACCTTC. Its translation is CASSPWGGASGYTF. Using reference TRBV5-4 and TRBJ1-2 for the parts outside the CDR3, the full variable domain is ETGVTQSPTHLIKTRGQQVTLRCSSQSGHNTVSWYQQALGQGPQFIFQYYREEENGRGNFPPRFSGLQFPNYSSELNVNALELDDSALYLCASSPWGGASGYTFGSGTRLTVV.

CDR3 nucleotides: TGCAGTGCTAGTGAGGGACAGAGGCATTCACCCCTCCACTTT. Protein sequence: CSASEGQRHSPLHF. The chain carries TRBV20-1 and TRBJ1-6; TRBD1 matches 7 bases. The germline CDR1 and CDR2 sequences are DFQATT and SNEGSKA (reference sequence). J gave up 8 bases and V 3 bases, and 7 bases lay outside the gene matches. CDR3 length: 14 amino acids.

This chain links TRBV27 with TRBJ1-1; D may be TRBD1 (5 bases). The V and J ends lost 5 bases and 7 bases respectively, with 17 bases between them. The CDR3 is made up of 14 amino acids. The germline gives CDR1 MNHEY, CDR2 SMNVEV (reference sequence). CDR3: CASSLGVGAIEAFF. The DNA for the CDR3 is TGTGCCAGCAGTCTTGGAGTAGGGGCAATTGAAGCTTTCTTT.

The J gene is TRBJ2-7, the V gene TRBV4-3; unclear D gene. V was clipped by 1 base and J by 4 bases, with 20 bases between them. CDR1 and CDR2 from the germline V gene are LGHNA and YSLEER. The CDR3 covers 17 residues. CDR3 DNA: TGCGCCAGCAGCCAAGCCGCTTACCCCCCAGGAAGGTACGAGCAGTACTTC. As protein: CASSQAAYPPGRYEQYF.

This clone was picked up a small number of times. The chain employs TRBV4-2 and TRBJ2-7, with TRBD2 matching over 8 bases. The CDR3 is 18 residues long. V shed 1 base and J 1 base; nucleotides not matched to a gene: 12. CDR1 is LGHNA, CDR2 YNFKEQ, per germline. The CDR3: CASSQGPPQRGNSYEQYV. In DNA form, the CDR3 reads TGTGCCAGCAGCCAAGGACCCCCCCAGCGGGGGAATTCCTACGAGCAGTACGTC.

V is TRBV6-6 and J is TRBJ2-7, with 7 bases lining up with TRBD1. The CDR3 has 13 amino acids. V was pared by 6 bases and J by 5 bases, with 7 bases of the junction left unmatched. CDR1 is MNHNY and CDR2 is SVGAGI in the germline V gene (reference sequence). In DNA form, the CDR3 reads TGTGCCAGCAGGAGACAGGGTTTACACGAGCAGTACTTC. Encoded protein: CASRRQGLHEQYF.

This clone has more than one count but fewer than ten. The chain uses TRBV7-2 and TRBJ2-3; no clear D. V dropped 6 bases and J dropped 2 bases, with 9 bases sitting between them. CDR1 and CDR2 (germline): SGHTA, FQGNSA. The CDR3 sequence is 13 residues long. The CDR3 DNA follows: TGTGCCAGCAGAGTTAGGATCACAGATACGCAGTATTTT. Translation gives CASRVRITDTQYF.

This chain links TRBV5-4 with TRBJ2-1, with TRBD2 identical over 9 bases. The J segment lost 1 base and the V segment lost 4 bases, leaving 9 bases of the junction unmatched. Germline CDR1 and CDR2: SGHNT and YYREEE (reference sequence). The CDR3 has 17 amino acids. The CDR3 loop reads CASSHLLAGISYNEQFF. For the CDR3, the DNA is TGTGCCAGCAGCCATCTTCTAGCGGGAATTTCCTACAATGAGCAGTTCTTC.

J is TRBJ2-7 and V is TRBV5-1; D is undetermined. Between the trimmed V and J ends, which lost 2 bases and 3 bases, there was a span of 12 bases. Germline V gene data show CDR1 as SGHRS and CDR2 as YFSETQ. The CDR3 runs 14 residues. The CDR3 here is CASSFAVSGYEQYF. The CDR3 bases are TGCGCCAGCAGCTTCGCAGTGAGTGGCTACGAGCAGTACTTC.

This clone was observed many times. V gene TRBV20-1 combines with J gene TRBJ1-5, with D maybe TRBD1 (6 bases). The CDR3 length is 15 residues. Germline CDR1 DFQATT, CDR2 SNEGSKA (reference sequence). The V gene lost 3 bases and the J gene lost 4 bases, with 16 bases spanning the gap. The CDR3 here is CSASSPQGWNQPQHF. The CDR3 DNA reads as TGCAGTGCTAGTTCCCCACAGGGTTGGAATCAGCCCCAGCATTTT.

This clone was seen just once. The rearrangement uses TRBV9 and TRBJ2-3; TRBD1 agrees at 8 bases. The CDR3 runs 15 residues. Germline V gene data show CDR1 as SGDLS and CDR2 as YYNGEE. Trimming cost V 4 bases and J 2 bases; bases outside gene matches: 6. CDR3 sequence reads: CASSTGTGLTDTQYF. The CDR3 nucleotides read TGTGCCAGCAGCACCGGGACAGGCCTCACAGATACGCAGTATTTT.

The chain couples TRBV6-6 to TRBJ1-5, with D maybe TRBD1 (5 bases). Germline V lookup: CDR1 MNHNY, CDR2 SVGAGI (reference sequence). V shed 6 bases and J shed 1 base, with 16 bases lying between them. The CDR3 is 16 residues long. Written as DNA, the CDR3 is TGTGCCAGCAGCCCGGGGGAGGTTCTAAGCAATCAGCCCCAGCATTTT. Its protein is CASSPGEVLSNQPQHF.

This clone was observed a few times. The V gene is TRBV4-1, the J gene TRBJ1-1; D not certain. Trimming pared 1 base from V and 4 bases from J, leaving 7 bases between. CDR1 MGHRA and CDR2 YSYEKL come from the germline V gene. CDR3 length: 13 residues. CDR3 bases: TGCGCCAGCAGCCAAGTAATTGGCACTGAAGCTTTCTTT. Translation: CASSQVIGTEAFF.

The chain uses TRBV12-3 or TRBV12-4 and TRBJ2-7, with D hard to call. V was trimmed by 3 bases and J by 3 bases, leaving 9 bases between them. This CDR3 comprises 13 residues. The chain's CDR3 is CASSLAKGYEQYV. DNA of the CDR3: TGTGCCAGCAGTTTGGCAAAGGGCTACGAGCAGTACGTC.

This chain uses TRBV11-2 with TRBJ2-7, with 9 bases identical to TRBD1. Germline-derived CDR1 and CDR2 are SGHAT and FQNNGV. The CDR3 is made up of 14 amino acids. The trim removed 1 base at V and 6 bases at J, leaving 4 bases unmatched. The CDR3 region has the DNA TGTGCCAGCAGCTTAGTACAGGGGGCCCTCGAGCAGTACTTC. The encoded protein is CASSLVQGALEQYF. Based on the CDR3 plus reference TRBV11-2 and TRBJ2-7, the full variable domain is EAGVAQSPRYKIIEKRQSVAFWCNPISGHATLYWYQQILGQGPKLLIQFQNNGVVDDSQLPKDRFSAERLKGVDSTLKIQPAKLEDSAVYLCASSLVQGALEQYFGPGTRLTVT.

The V gene is TRBV18, the J gene TRBJ2-7; the match to TRBD1 covers 11 bases. This CDR3 has 15 amino acids. V dropped 5 bases and J dropped 4; count of bases not matched to a gene: 7. Germline CDR1 KGHSH, CDR2 LQKENI. CDR3 amino acids: CASSGWTGGAYEQYF. The CDR3 coding sequence is TGTGCCAGCTCAGGATGGACAGGGGGCGCGTACGAGCAGTACTTC.

The chain recombines TRBV5-4 with TRBJ2-1; D tentatively reads TRBD1 or TRBD2 (6 bases each). The CDR3 has 13 residues. Trimming shortened V by 3 bases and J by 7 bases, and 11 bases separated the two germline ends. Per the germline V gene, CDR1 is SGHNT and CDR2 is YYREEE (reference sequence). The CDR3 coding sequence is TGTGCCAGCAGCTCAAAGGGGGGAAATGAGCAGTTCTTC. Its protein is CASSSKGGNEQFF.

This clone was picked up a small number of times. The gene calls are TRBV7-9 and TRBJ1-2, with 12 positions matching TRBD1. CDR3 length equals 14 residues. The junction had 6 bases not matched to a gene; V was cut back by 5 bases and J by 8 bases. Germline assignment: CDR1 SEHNR and CDR2 FQNEAQ (reference sequence). CDR3 coding DNA: TGTGCCAGCAGCCCGGGACAGGGGGCCGGAGGCTACACCTTC. Amino acid sequence: CASSPGQGAGGYTF.

The chain links TRBV5-1 to TRBJ2-5; 7 bases line up with TRBD1. The CDR3 consists of 14 residues. From germline, CDR1 is SGHRS and CDR2 YFSETQ. J was trimmed by 5 bases and V by 3 bases; bases with no gene match: 7. CDR3 in amino acids: CASSSGQDTETQYF. The CDR3 DNA reads TGCGCCAGCAGCTCCGGACAGGATACGGAGACCCAGTACTTC.

The J gene is TRBJ2-7, the V gene TRBV27; D unclear. The CDR3 consists of 13 residues. Per the germline V gene, CDR1 is MNHEY and CDR2 is SMNVEV (reference sequence). V lost 0 bases to trimming and J lost 2 bases, with 5 bases between them. As DNA, the CDR3 is TGTGCCAGCAGTTTATCAGATACCTACGAGCAGTACTTC. As protein: CASSLSDTYEQYF.

The V gene is TRBV24-1, the J gene TRBJ2-2; D unclear. V lost 3 bases and J lost 0, with 10 bases in between. Germline assignment: CDR1 KGHDR and CDR2 SFDVKD. The CDR3 loop spans 16 amino acids. The CDR3 nucleotides are TGTGCCACCAGTGATCAGAGATTAGCGAACACCGGGGAGCTGTTTTTT. Translating gives CATSDQRLANTGELFF.

This sequence joins TRBV19 and TRBJ1-1, with D tentatively TRBD1 (5 bases). Germline V gene lookup returns CDR1 LNHDA and CDR2 SQIVND (reference sequence). V was cut by 5 bases and J by 5 bases, with 9 bases left in between. The CDR3 totals 12 residues. The CDR3 loop is CASSSGQTEAFF. Written as DNA, the CDR3 is TGTGCCAGTAGTTCAGGGCAAACTGAAGCTTTCTTT.